Listed below are T cell receptor beta chains from one sample, sequenced in a study of patients and donors after allogeneic stem cell transplantation. TCRdb reanalysed the RT-PCR reads using MiXCR and keeps one entry per CDR3 protein. The table has about 160,000 distinct CDR3 sequences, roughly two fifths seen once. Sequencing was carried out using blood, either unsorted or a sorted T cell fraction (not recorded which). The receptors were sampled from a human donor who was either an allogeneic HSCT recipient or a stem cell or donor lymphocyte infusion donor (not recorded which). It is not recorded whose cells these are; they may come from a transplant donor. Both conserved end residues are part of each CDR3. The order of the fields is D gene, J gene, V gene, clone size, CDR3 DNA, CDR3 protein. D genes are given only for firm matches. A clone size is listed for some rows: how often the clone was seen (once, few, many), or a class if it is expanded.

d_gene: .
j_gene: TRBJ1-5
v_gene: TRBV20-1
abundance: few
CDR3nt: TGCAGTGCTAGTTGGGCCGTGAATCAGCCCCAGCATTTT
CDR3aa: CSASWAVNQPQHF

d_gene: .
j_gene: TRBJ2-3
v_gene: TRBV13
abundance: .
CDR3nt: TGTGCCAGCAGCCAGACAGTCGGCACGCCAGATACGCAGTATTTT
CDR3aa: CASSQTVGTPDTQYF

d_gene: .
j_gene: TRBJ1-5
v_gene: TRBV12-3/TRBV12-4
abundance: .
CDR3nt: TGTGCCAGCAGTTTAGCAGGGGAGGGCAATCAGCCCCAGCATTTT
CDR3aa: CASSLAGEGNQPQHF

d_gene: .
j_gene: TRBJ2-2
v_gene: TRBV7-3
abundance: few
CDR3nt: TGTGCCAGCAGAGGGGGTAGTAATACCGGGGAGCTGTTTTTT
CDR3aa: CASRGGSNTGELFF

d_gene: .
j_gene: TRBJ1-1
v_gene: TRBV6-5
abundance: few
CDR3nt: TGTGCCAGCAGTTACTATGGGGACACTGAAGCTTTCTTT
CDR3aa: CASSYYGDTEAFF

d_gene: .
j_gene: TRBJ2-3
v_gene: TRBV4-1
abundance: .
CDR3nt: TGCGCCAGCTCTAGGGCAGATACGCAGTATTTT
CDR3aa: CASSRADTQYF

d_gene: .
j_gene: TRBJ1-5
v_gene: TRBV6-1
abundance: few
CDR3nt: TGTGCCAGCAGTGAAGAAGGGGGGGTGACCAATCAGCCCCAGCATTTT
CDR3aa: CASSEEGGVTNQPQHF

d_gene: TRBD1
j_gene: TRBJ1-1
v_gene: TRBV7-3
abundance: few
CDR3nt: TGTGCCAGCAGCTTAACAGGGGGCGGGAGGAACACTGAAGCTTTCTTT
CDR3aa: CASSLTGGGRNTEAFF

d_gene: .
j_gene: TRBJ1-5
v_gene: TRBV12-3/TRBV12-4
abundance: few
CDR3nt: TGTGCCAGCAGCACTAAGAGAGGGATGCAGCCCCAGCATTTT
CDR3aa: CASSTKRGMQPQHF

d_gene: TRBD1
j_gene: TRBJ1-5
v_gene: TRBV28
abundance: .
CDR3nt: TGTGCCAGCAGTCCTAAAGCAGGGGGTATGGGCAATCAGCCCCAGCATTTT
CDR3aa: CASSPKAGGMGNQPQHF

d_gene: .
j_gene: TRBJ1-4
v_gene: TRBV6-1
abundance: .
CDR3nt: TGTGCCAGCAGTGACGGGGGTTTTCGTGAAAAACTGTTTTTT
CDR3aa: CASSDGGFREKLFF

d_gene: TRBD1
j_gene: TRBJ2-2
v_gene: TRBV6-2/TRBV6-3
abundance: .
CDR3nt: TGTGCCAGCAGTTCCGACAGGGGGAACACCGGGGAGCTGTTTTTT
CDR3aa: CASSSDRGNTGELFF

d_gene: .
j_gene: TRBJ2-7
v_gene: TRBV30
abundance: .
CDR3nt: TGTGCCTGGAGGGGGAAGGGCTCCTACGAGCAGTACTTC
CDR3aa: CAWRGKGSYEQYF

d_gene: .
j_gene: TRBJ1-5
v_gene: TRBV19
abundance: .
CDR3nt: TGTGCCAGTAGTGCTGGGACGGCTTATAGCAATCAGCCCCAGCATTTT
CDR3aa: CASSAGTAYSNQPQHF

d_gene: .
j_gene: TRBJ1-6
v_gene: TRBV4-1
abundance: .
CDR3nt: TGCGCCAGCAGCCAAGAGGGGAACAGGGCTTCACCCCTCCACTTT
CDR3aa: CASSQEGNRASPLHF

d_gene: .
j_gene: TRBJ2-1
v_gene: TRBV4-2
abundance: .
CDR3nt: TGTGCCAGCAGCCAAGAGATGATTTACAATGAGCAGTTCTTC
CDR3aa: CASSQEMIYNEQFF

d_gene: TRBD2
j_gene: TRBJ2-1
v_gene: TRBV20-1
abundance: .
CDR3nt: TGCAGTGCTAGCGGACTAGCGGGGTACAATGAGCAGTTCTTC
CDR3aa: CSASGLAGYNEQFF

d_gene: .
j_gene: TRBJ2-5
v_gene: TRBV7-2
abundance: .
CDR3nt: TGTGCCAGCAGCCAACCGGGCTCAACAAGGACCCAGTACTTC
CDR3aa: CASSQPGSTRTQYF

d_gene: TRBD1
j_gene: TRBJ1-1
v_gene: TRBV5-1
abundance: many
CDR3nt: TGCGCCAGCAGCTTGGCAGGGGGGATATTGAACACTGAAGCTTTCTTT
CDR3aa: CASSLAGGILNTEAFF

d_gene: .
j_gene: TRBJ1-5
v_gene: TRBV18
abundance: .
CDR3nt: TGTGCCAGCTCGGGAGCCGTTAGCAATCAGCCCCAGCATTTT
CDR3aa: CASSGAVSNQPQHF

d_gene: .
j_gene: TRBJ2-2
v_gene: TRBV27
abundance: .
CDR3nt: TGTGCCAGCAGTTTGCGGGTAGTCGGGGAGCTGTTTTTT
CDR3aa: CASSLRVVGELFF

d_gene: .
j_gene: TRBJ2-2
v_gene: TRBV12-3/TRBV12-4
abundance: .
CDR3nt: TGTGCCAGCAGTTTGTGGGGCAGGAACACCGGGGAGCTGTTTTTT
CDR3aa: CASSLWGRNTGELFF

d_gene: .
j_gene: TRBJ1-6
v_gene: TRBV28
abundance: few
CDR3nt: TGTGCCAGCAGTTTATTCAGGGTTGGTAATAATTCACCCCTCCACTTT
CDR3aa: CASSLFRVGNNSPLHF

d_gene: .
j_gene: TRBJ1-6
v_gene: TRBV12-3/TRBV12-4
abundance: .
CDR3nt: TGTGCCAGCAGTCGGGACCGATCACCCCTCCACTTT
CDR3aa: CASSRDRSPLHF

d_gene: TRBD2
j_gene: TRBJ2-1
v_gene: TRBV6-2/TRBV6-3
abundance: .
CDR3nt: TGTGCCAGCAGTTACACCGGACTAGCGGGGGATAGGGATGAGCAGTTCTTC
CDR3aa: CASSYTGLAGDRDEQFF

d_gene: .
j_gene: TRBJ1-5
v_gene: TRBV20-1
abundance: .
CDR3nt: TGCAGTGCCCTTCGGAAAGGGGGCAATCAGCCCCAGCATTTT
CDR3aa: CSALRKGGNQPQHF

d_gene: TRBD2
j_gene: TRBJ2-3
v_gene: TRBV7-2
abundance: .
CDR3nt: TGTGCCAGCAGTTCCATAGCGGGGGGGCTCACAGATACGCAGTATTTT
CDR3aa: CASSSIAGGLTDTQYF

d_gene: .
j_gene: TRBJ1-5
v_gene: TRBV5-1
abundance: .
CDR3nt: TGCGCCAGCAGCTTGGGACAGTCCTATCAGCCCCAGCATTTT
CDR3aa: CASSLGQSYQPQHF

d_gene: .
j_gene: TRBJ1-2
v_gene: TRBV25-1
abundance: .
CDR3nt: TGTGCCAGCAGTGAACTGGGCGGCTACACCTTC
CDR3aa: CASSELGGYTF

d_gene: TRBD1
j_gene: TRBJ1-5
v_gene: TRBV20-1
abundance: few
CDR3nt: TGCAGTGCTAGGAACAGGGGGAACAGCAATCAGCCCCAGCATTTT
CDR3aa: CSARNRGNSNQPQHF

d_gene: .
j_gene: TRBJ1-3
v_gene: TRBV4-2
abundance: few
CDR3nt: TGTGCCAGCAGCCGGTGGGGTAATGGAAACACCATATATTTT
CDR3aa: CASSRWGNGNTIYF

d_gene: .
j_gene: TRBJ1-4
v_gene: TRBV7-9
abundance: .
CDR3nt: TGTGCCAGCAGCTTAGGAAGGGGGGCCGAGGGGAAACTGTTTTTT
CDR3aa: CASSLGRGAEGKLFF

d_gene: TRBD1
j_gene: TRBJ1-2
v_gene: TRBV9
abundance: .
CDR3nt: TGTGCCAGCAGCGTAGTGGCAGGGGGCCGGGGCTATGGCTACACCTTC
CDR3aa: CASSVVAGGRGYGYTF

d_gene: .
j_gene: TRBJ1-5
v_gene: TRBV7-2
abundance: .
CDR3nt: TGTGCCAGCAGCCCAAGGGTTGGCAATCAGCCCCAGCATTTT
CDR3aa: CASSPRVGNQPQHF

d_gene: .
j_gene: TRBJ2-2
v_gene: TRBV6-6
abundance: few
CDR3nt: TGTGCCAGCAGTTACCGAACTAACACCGGGGAGCTGTTTTTT
CDR3aa: CASSYRTNTGELFF

d_gene: .
j_gene: TRBJ2-5
v_gene: TRBV12-3/TRBV12-4
abundance: .
CDR3nt: TGTGCCAGCAGTACCGAATGGGCCCAAGAGACCCAGTACTTC
CDR3aa: CASSTEWAQETQYF

d_gene: .
j_gene: TRBJ1-2
v_gene: TRBV5-6
abundance: few
CDR3nt: TGTGCCAGCAGCTTGCCGGGACTTCATGGCTACACCTTC
CDR3aa: CASSLPGLHGYTF

d_gene: .
j_gene: TRBJ1-1
v_gene: TRBV6-5
abundance: .
CDR3nt: TGTGCCAGCAGTTACCTAGGCAGGGAAACTGAAGCTTTCTTT
CDR3aa: CASSYLGRETEAFF

d_gene: .
j_gene: TRBJ2-5
v_gene: TRBV5-1
abundance: .
CDR3nt: TGCGCCAGCAGCTTCTTACAGGGCCAAGAGACCCAGTACTTC
CDR3aa: CASSFLQGQETQYF

d_gene: TRBD1
j_gene: TRBJ2-5
v_gene: TRBV27
abundance: few
CDR3nt: TGTGCCAGCAGTTTATCCGGGGACAGGCCCAACCAAGAGACCCAGTACTTC
CDR3aa: CASSLSGDRPNQETQYF

d_gene: .
j_gene: TRBJ1-4
v_gene: TRBV6-1
abundance: few
CDR3nt: TGTGCCAGCAACGAGTTTAATGAAAAACTGTTTTTT
CDR3aa: CASNEFNEKLFF

d_gene: .
j_gene: TRBJ2-5
v_gene: TRBV4-1
abundance: .
CDR3nt: TGCGCCAGCAGCCAACTGGTTCGTGAGACCCAGTACTTC
CDR3aa: CASSQLVRETQYF

d_gene: TRBD1
j_gene: TRBJ1-5
v_gene: TRBV12-3/TRBV12-4
abundance: few
CDR3nt: TGTGCCAGCAGTTCGGACAGGGAAATTTATCAGCCCCAGCATTTT
CDR3aa: CASSSDREIYQPQHF

d_gene: TRBD1
j_gene: TRBJ1-2
v_gene: TRBV20-1
abundance: few
CDR3nt: TGCAGTGCGACCGACAGGGTGCTTAACTATGGCTACACCTTC
CDR3aa: CSATDRVLNYGYTF

d_gene: .
j_gene: TRBJ1-3
v_gene: TRBV12-3/TRBV12-4
abundance: .
CDR3nt: TGTGCCAGCAGTTTTCTATGGGGAAACACCCTATATTTT
CDR3aa: CASSFLWGNTLYF

d_gene: .
j_gene: TRBJ1-6
v_gene: TRBV12-3/TRBV12-4
abundance: many
CDR3nt: TGTGCCAGCAGTTTCGGGGCGCCCAATTCACCCCTCCACTTT
CDR3aa: CASSFGAPNSPLHF

d_gene: .
j_gene: TRBJ1-6
v_gene: TRBV12-3/TRBV12-4
abundance: .
CDR3nt: TGTGCCAGCAGTTTATCAGGGACCACCCTCCACTTT
CDR3aa: CASSLSGTTLHF

d_gene: .
j_gene: TRBJ1-5
v_gene: TRBV12-3/TRBV12-4
abundance: .
CDR3nt: TGTGCCAGCAGCAACATATTGGGTCAGCCCCAGCATTTT
CDR3aa: CASSNILGQPQHF

d_gene: .
j_gene: TRBJ2-1
v_gene: TRBV2
abundance: .
CDR3nt: TGTGCCAGCAGACAGGGCAGTTCAAATGAGCAGTTCTTC
CDR3aa: CASRQGSSNEQFF

d_gene: .
j_gene: TRBJ1-3
v_gene: TRBV11-2
abundance: .
CDR3nt: TGTGCCAGCAGCTGGGAAAGGTCCCTCTCTGGAAACACCATATATTTT
CDR3aa: CASSWERSLSGNTIYF

d_gene: TRBD1
j_gene: TRBJ2-5
v_gene: TRBV28
abundance: .
CDR3nt: TGTGCCAGCAGTTCAAACGACAGGGGGGAGACCCAGTACTTC
CDR3aa: CASSSNDRGETQYF

d_gene: TRBD1
j_gene: TRBJ2-3
v_gene: TRBV7-3
abundance: .
CDR3nt: TGTGCCAGCAGCAAGGGACAGGGGCTTTCAGATACGCAGTATTTT
CDR3aa: CASSKGQGLSDTQYF

d_gene: TRBD1
j_gene: TRBJ2-5
v_gene: TRBV12-3/TRBV12-4
abundance: .
CDR3nt: TGTGCCAGCACCCTCGCAGGGGGACAAGAGACCCAGTACTTC
CDR3aa: CASTLAGGQETQYF

d_gene: .
j_gene: TRBJ2-1
v_gene: TRBV20-1
abundance: .
CDR3nt: TGCAGTGCTAGAGACCTTCTGGGCGGGTACAATGAGCAGTTCTTC
CDR3aa: CSARDLLGGYNEQFF